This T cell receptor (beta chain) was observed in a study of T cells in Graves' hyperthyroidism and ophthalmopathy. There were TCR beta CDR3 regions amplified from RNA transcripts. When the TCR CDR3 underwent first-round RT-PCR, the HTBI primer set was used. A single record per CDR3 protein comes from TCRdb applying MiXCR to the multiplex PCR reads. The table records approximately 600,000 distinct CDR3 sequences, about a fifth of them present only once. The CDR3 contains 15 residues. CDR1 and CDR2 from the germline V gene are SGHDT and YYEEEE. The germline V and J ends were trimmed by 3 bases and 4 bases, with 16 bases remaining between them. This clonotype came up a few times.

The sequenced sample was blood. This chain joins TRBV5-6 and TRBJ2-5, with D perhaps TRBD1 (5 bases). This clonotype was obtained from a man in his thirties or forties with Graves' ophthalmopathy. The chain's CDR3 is CASSSPAREGETQYF. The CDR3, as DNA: TGTGCCAGCAGCTCGCCGGCCAGGGAAGGAGAGACCCAGTACTTC.